The present T cell receptor beta chain was sequenced within a study of T cells in Graves' hyperthyroidism and ophthalmopathy. The overall study: Once the initial diagnosis was made, peripheral blood was obtained before any treatment. General observations from the study: The model foresaw ophthalmopathy a median around 6.8 months prior to onset. Blood also contained most expanded thyroid clonotypes above 0.001.

Uncontrolled infection, other autoimmune disease, pregnancy and lactation each barred patients from inclusion. This clonotype occurred many times. Its antigen is unknown. CDR1 and CDR2 from the germline V gene are MDHEN and SYDVKM. Deletions cut 3 bases from V and 4 bases from J, with 16 bases between. The length of the CDR3 is 17 residues. RNA transcripts served as the template for amplifying TCR beta CDR3 regions. First-round RT-PCR with HTBI primers amplified the TCR CDR3 region. TCRdb recomputed calls from the multiplex PCR reads with MiXCR, one row per CDR3 protein. Among 300,000 to 450,000 distinct CDR3 sequences listed, approximately 14% were seen once.

Sequencing was performed on blood. The gene calls are TRBV28 and TRBJ2-6, with D perhaps matching TRBD2 (5 bases). The receptor was isolated from a woman aged 25 to 39 with Graves' ophthalmopathy. The CDR3 DNA reads as TGTGCCAGCAGTTTCCCCCGTAGGAGGCAAGGGGCCAACGTCCTGACTTTC. Its translation: CASSFPRRRQGANVLTF.